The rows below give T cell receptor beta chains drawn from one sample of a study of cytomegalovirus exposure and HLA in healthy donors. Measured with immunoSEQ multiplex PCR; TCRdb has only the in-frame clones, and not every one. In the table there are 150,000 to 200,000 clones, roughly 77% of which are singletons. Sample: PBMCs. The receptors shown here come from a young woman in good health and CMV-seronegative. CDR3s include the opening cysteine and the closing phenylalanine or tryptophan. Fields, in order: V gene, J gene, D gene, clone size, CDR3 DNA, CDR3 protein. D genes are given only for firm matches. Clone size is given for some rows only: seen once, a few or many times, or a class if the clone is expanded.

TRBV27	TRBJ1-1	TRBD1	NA	TGTGCCAGCAGACCGACAGGGCGGGGGAACACTGAAGCTTTCTTT	CASRPTGRGNTEAFF
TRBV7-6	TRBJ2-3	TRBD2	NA	TGTGCCAGCAGCTTAAGGGCGGGGGGCCGGGACACAGATACGCAGTATTTT	CASSLRAGGRDTDTQYF
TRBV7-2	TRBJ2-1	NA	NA	TGTGCCAGCAGCTCCGGCTCGGGGTTGGGCAATGAGCAGTTCTTC	CASSSGSGLGNEQFF
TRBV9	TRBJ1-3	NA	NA	TGTGCCAGCAGCCCCCCGGGCTCTGGAAACACCATATATTTT	CASSPPGSGNTIYF
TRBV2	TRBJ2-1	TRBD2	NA	TGTGCCAGCAGTGGGACTAGCGGGACAAACTACAATGAGCAGTTCTTC	CASSGTSGTNYNEQFF
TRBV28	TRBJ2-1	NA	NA	TGTGCCAGCAGTTTAATTCTGGCGGGAATGGACGACAATGAGCAGTTCTTC	CASSLILAGMDDNEQFF
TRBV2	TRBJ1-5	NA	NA	TGTGCCAGCAGTGGCGTCATCAATCAGCCCCAGCATTTT	CASSGVINQPQHF
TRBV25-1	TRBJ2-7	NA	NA	TGTGCCAGCAGTGAAACAAGGGGGGGGTCCTACGAGCAGTACTTC	CASSETRGGSYEQYF
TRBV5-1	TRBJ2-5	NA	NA	TGCGCCAGCAGCTTGGGCTATGCGGGGGCGAAAGAGACCCAGTACTTC	CASSLGYAGAKETQYF
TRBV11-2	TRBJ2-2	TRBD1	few	TGTGCCAGCAGCTCCCGGACAGGGCCCCCCGGGGAGCTGTTTTTT	CASSSRTGPPGELFF
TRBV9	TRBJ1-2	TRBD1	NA	TGTGCCAGCAGCGGGACAGGGGGAGGGTATGGCTACACCTTC	CASSGTGGGYGYTF
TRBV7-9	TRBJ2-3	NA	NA	TGTGCCAGCAGCCCGCGGACAGGAGGGACAGATACGCAGTATTTT	CASSPRTGGTDTQYF
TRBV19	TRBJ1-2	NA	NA	TGTGCCAGTAGTGCCCAAACCGACAGGAGCTATGGCTACACCTTC	CASSAQTDRSYGYTF
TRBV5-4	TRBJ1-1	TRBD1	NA	TGTGCCAGCAGCTTGGACAGGGGCACTGAAGCTTTCTTT	CASSLDRGTEAFF
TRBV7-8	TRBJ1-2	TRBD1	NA	TGTGCCAGCAGCTCGGAGGGACAGGCGTATGGCTACACCTTC	CASSSEGQAYGYTF
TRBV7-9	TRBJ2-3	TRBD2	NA	TGTGCCAGCAGCTTAGGTAGCGGGAGAGCAGATACGCAGTATTTT	CASSLGSGRADTQYF
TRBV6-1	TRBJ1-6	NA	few	TGTGCCAGCGGGAGTTTTGTTTTACCCCTCCACTTT	CASGSFVLPLHF
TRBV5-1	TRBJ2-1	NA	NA	TGCGCCAGCAGCACGGGACATCCGCGCTCCTACAATGAGCAGTTCTTC	CASSTGHPRSYNEQFF
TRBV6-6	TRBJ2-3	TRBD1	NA	TGTGCCAGCGTACGGGTCCAGGGGGCAGATACGCAGTATTTT	CASVRVQGADTQYF
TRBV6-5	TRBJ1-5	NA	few	TGTGCCAGCAGCCCAAGGGGGAGAAGCAATCAGCCCCAGCATTTT	CASSPRGRSNQPQHF
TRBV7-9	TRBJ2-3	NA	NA	TGTGCCAGCAGCATCGGGACGGCGGGGGATACGCAGTATTTT	CASSIGTAGDTQYF
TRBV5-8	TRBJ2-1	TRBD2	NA	TGTGCCAGCAGCCCGTGGCCTAGCGGGGGGGAAAGACCTAATGAGCAGTTCTTC	CASSPWPSGGERPNEQFF
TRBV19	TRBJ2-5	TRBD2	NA	TGTGCCAGTAGTAGGCGACTAGCCTCGTACCAAGAGACCCAGTACTTC	CASSRRLASYQETQYF
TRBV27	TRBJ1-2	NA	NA	TGTGCCAGCAGAGAGGGAGGTAATGGCTACACCTTC	CASREGGNGYTF
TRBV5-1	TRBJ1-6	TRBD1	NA	TGCGCCAGCAGCGGAGACAGGGGTTCACCCCTCCACTTT	CASSGDRGSPLHF
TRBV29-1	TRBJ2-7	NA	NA	TGCAGCGTTGAAATAGCGGAGAGCTCCTACGAGCAGTACTTC	CSVEIAESSYEQYF
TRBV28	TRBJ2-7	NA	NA	TGTGCCAGCAGTGGGGCAGTCTTACTCTACGAGCAGTACTTC	CASSGAVLLYEQYF
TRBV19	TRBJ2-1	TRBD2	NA	TGTGCCAGTAGTATCCCCGGGACTAGAACCTGGGAGCAGTTCTTC	CASSIPGTRTWEQFF
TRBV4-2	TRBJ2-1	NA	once	TGTGCCAGCAGCCAAGTATCAGCGGGCGCCTACAATGAGCAGTTCTTC	CASSQVSAGAYNEQFF
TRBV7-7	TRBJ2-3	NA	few	TGTGCTAGCAGCCCCGCAGGGATGAATACAGATACGCAGTATTTT	CASSPAGMNTDTQYF
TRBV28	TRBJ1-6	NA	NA	TGTGCCAGCAGTGGCGGGGGGAGCTCCTATAATTCACCCCTCCACTTT	CASSGGGSSYNSPLHF
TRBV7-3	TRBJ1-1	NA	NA	TGTGCCAGCAGCTTATCCCCGGGGACTGAAGCTTTCTTT	CASSLSPGTEAFF
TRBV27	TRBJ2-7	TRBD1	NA	TGTGCCAGCAGCCGCTTGGACAGGGTACGGTACGAGCAGTACTTC	CASSRLDRVRYEQYF
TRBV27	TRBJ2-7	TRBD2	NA	TGTGCCAGCAGATCTAGCGGGAGAGGTGGCGAGCAGTACTTC	CASRSSGRGGEQYF
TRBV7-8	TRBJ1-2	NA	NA	TGTGCCAGCAGCTTAGGGGCCAGGGGCTATGGCTACACCTTC	CASSLGARGYGYTF
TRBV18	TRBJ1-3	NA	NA	TGTGCCAGCTCATTGGGATGGGGAGACACCATATATTTT	CASSLGWGDTIYF
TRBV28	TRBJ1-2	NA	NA	TGTGCCAGCACTCAGACTAGGGCGGGGCACGGCTACACCTTC	CASTQTRAGHGYTF
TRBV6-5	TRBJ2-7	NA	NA	TGTGCCAGCAGTTACTCTCGGGACTCTGCCTACGAGCAGTACTTC	CASSYSRDSAYEQYF
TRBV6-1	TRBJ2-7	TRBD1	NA	TGTGCCAGCAGTTTGGACAGGGGGACCTACGAGCAGTACTTC	CASSLDRGTYEQYF
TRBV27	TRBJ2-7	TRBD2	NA	TGTGCCAGCAGTATCGGACTAGCGGGGCTTAGCTCCTACGAGCAGTACTTC	CASSIGLAGLSSYEQYF
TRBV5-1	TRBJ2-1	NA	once	TGCGCCAGCAGCTGGGCAAGAAACTCCTACAATGAGCAGTTCTTC	CASSWARNSYNEQFF
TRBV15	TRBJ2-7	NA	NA	TGTGCCACCAGCAGTTCCCCCCGCGGGACCATCTACGAGCAGTACTTC	CATSSSPRGTIYEQYF
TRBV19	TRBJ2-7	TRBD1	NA	TGTGCCAGTAGTATTTGGGCCAGGGGGACCTACGAGCAGTACTTC	CASSIWARGTYEQYF
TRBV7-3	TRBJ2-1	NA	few	TGTGCCAGCAGCTTAAGTACTAGCTCCTACAATGAGCAGTTCTTC	CASSLSTSSYNEQFF
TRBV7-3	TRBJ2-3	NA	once	TGTGCCAGCACCGCTACAGGGTCGGGCACAGATACGCAGTATTTT	CASTATGSGTDTQYF
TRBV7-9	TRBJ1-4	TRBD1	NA	TGTTCCAGCAGCTTGGGACAGGTCGGTCGGAAACTGTTTTTT	CSSSLGQVGRKLFF
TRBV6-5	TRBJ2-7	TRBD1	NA	TGTGCCAGCAGTTATCGGGACAGGTCCTACGAGCAGTACTTC	CASSYRDRSYEQYF
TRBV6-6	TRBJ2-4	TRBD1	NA	TGTGCCAGCAGTTCCGGGACAGGGCAGAACATTCAGTACTTC	CASSSGTGQNIQYF
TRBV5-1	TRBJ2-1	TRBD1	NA	TGCGCCAGCAGCTGGGGGGGACAGGGTTCCAATGAGCAGTTCTTC	CASSWGGQGSNEQFF
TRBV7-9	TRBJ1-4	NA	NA	TGTTCCGGCTCCGCGGCAACTAATGAAAAACTGTTTTTT	CSGSAATNEKLFF
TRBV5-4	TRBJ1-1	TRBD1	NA	TGTGCCAGCAGCTCACAGGGGGGGGTGAACACTGAAGCTTTCTTT	CASSSQGGVNTEAFF
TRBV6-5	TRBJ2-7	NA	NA	TGTGCCAGCAGTTACTCGAGCTTGGGGCAGTACGAGCAGTACTTC	CASSYSSLGQYEQYF
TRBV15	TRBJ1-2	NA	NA	TGTGCCACCAGCAGAGTCGGAGCCACTAACTATGGCTACACCTTC	CATSRVGATNYGYTF